This TCR beta chain was found in a study of blood T cell repertoires in COVID-19. For the study at large: Sample material is recorded as cDNA or gDNA derived from T cells, B-cell-depleted T cells, or PBMCs.

Study processing details: The assay estimated nucleated cells by amplifying reference gene primers. Repertoires were generated with immunoSEQ multiplex PCR, while TCRdb's copy carries only in-frame clones and drops some. The V and J calls and clone size come from that table; D and trimming were worked out from the DNA. The data show about 50,000 clones, with roughly nine tenths seen just once and less than 6.5% held by the top ten. Germline CDR1 is SGDLS and CDR2 is YYNGEE. V lost 0 bases to trimming and J lost 0 bases; unmatched junction nucleotides: 13. The CDR3 covers 19 residues. V usage is TRBV9 and J usage is TRBJ1-2, with TRBD1 matching 8 bases. This receptor was identified in a man in his forties or fifties with active COVID-19. Sequences were obtained from peripheral blood. The CDR3 sequence: CASSVAGGQGATPNYGYTF. CDR3 DNA sequence: TGTGCCAGCAGCGTAGCCGGTGGGCAGGGGGCGACCCCTAACTATGGCTACACCTTC.